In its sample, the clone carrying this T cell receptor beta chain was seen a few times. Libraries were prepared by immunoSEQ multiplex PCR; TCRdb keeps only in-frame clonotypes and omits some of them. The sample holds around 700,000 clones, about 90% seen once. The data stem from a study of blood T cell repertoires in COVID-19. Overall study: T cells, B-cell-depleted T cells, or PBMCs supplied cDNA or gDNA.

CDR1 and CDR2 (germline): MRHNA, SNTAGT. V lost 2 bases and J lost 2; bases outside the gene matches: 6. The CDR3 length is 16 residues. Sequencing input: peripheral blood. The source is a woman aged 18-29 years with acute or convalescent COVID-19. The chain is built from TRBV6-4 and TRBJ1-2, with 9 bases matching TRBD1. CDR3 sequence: CASSDQAGTGNYGYTF. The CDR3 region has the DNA TGTGCCAGCAGTGACCAAGCCGGGACAGGGAACTATGGCTACACCTTC.